These 10 T cell receptor beta chains share one sample of origin, sequenced in a study of cytomegalovirus exposure and HLA in healthy donors. Both 60 Vbeta primers and 13 Jbeta primers went into the PCR. Some clones are missing from TCRdb's copy, which holds only in-frame ones; the method was immunoSEQ multiplex PCR. The table has roughly 130,000 clones, about four fifths seen once; the top ten hold roughly 4%. The source material was PBMCs. The receptor source for this set is a middle-aged woman in good health and CMV-seronegative.

This clone was observed once. V is TRBV7-2 and J is TRBJ1-4, with D perhaps TRBD1 (5 bases). Germline V gene lookup returns CDR1 SGHTA and CDR2 FQGNSA. This CDR3 spans 13 amino acids. V was trimmed by 5 bases and J by 8 bases, leaving 12 bases between them. CDR3 amino acids: CASSQAGREKLFF. The CDR3 nucleotides are TGTGCCAGCAGCCAAGCAGGGAGGGAAAAACTGTTTTTT. Based on the CDR3 plus reference TRBV7-2 and TRBJ1-4, the full variable domain is GAGVSQSPSNKVTEKGKDVELRCDPISGHTALYWYRQSLGQGLEFLIYFQGNSAPDKSGLPSDRFSAERTGGSVSTLTIQRTQQEDSAVYLCASSQAGREKLFFGSGTQLSVL.

In its sample, this clone was seen a few times. The rearrangement links TRBV7-3 to TRBJ2-6, with 7 bases fitting TRBD1. The CDR3 length is 17 residues. In germline, CDR1 is SGHTA, CDR2 FQGTGA. Losses at the gene ends were 5 bases for V and 4 bases for J; bases not matched to a gene: 11. CDR3 sequence (DNA): TGTGCCAGCAGCCAGACAGGGAATGCGGCCGGGGCCAACGTCCTGACTTTC. As protein: CASSQTGNAAGANVLTF.

This clone was counted a few times. This chain connects TRBV6-1 to TRBJ2-3; TRBD1 matches 7 bases. The CDR3 has 14 residues. Germline V gene lookup returns CDR1 MNHNS and CDR2 SASEGT. V lost 6 bases to trimming and J lost 3 bases; unmatched junction nucleotides: 6. The CDR3 DNA sequence: TGTGCCAGCAGGGACGGACAGGAGACAGATACGCAGTATTTT. Its translation: CASRDGQETDTQYF.

This chain links TRBV5-4 with TRBJ2-5; 8 bases map to TRBD2. Germline CDR1 SGHNT, CDR2 YYREEE (reference sequence). The CDR3 sequence is 13 residues long. The V gene end was trimmed by 5 bases and the J gene end by 5 bases; junction bases not matched to a gene: 5. CDR3 loop: CASRPGLEETQYF. The CDR3 nucleotides read TGTGCCAGCAGACCGGGACTAGAGGAGACCCAGTACTTC.

V gene TRBV5-1 combines with J gene TRBJ2-2, with TRBD2 matching over 9 bases. The CDR3 spans 16 residues. Germline assignment: CDR1 SGHRS and CDR2 YFSETQ. The V segment lost 2 bases and the J segment 4 bases; nucleotides outside the gene matches: 6. The CDR3 DNA reads TGCGCCAGCAGCTTCCCCAGCGGGGGGATCACCGGGGAGCTGTTTTTT. The encoded protein is CASSFPSGGITGELFF.

This chain uses TRBV28 with TRBJ2-7, with D tentatively TRBD1 (5 bases). This CDR3 contains 15 residues. Germline-derived CDR1 and CDR2 are MDHEN and SYDVKM. V gave up 3 bases and J gave up 3 bases, with 15 bases separating them. CDR3 nucleotide sequence: TGTGCCAGCAGTTTTTGGGGCCAGGAGAACTACGAGCAGTACTTC. This gives the protein CASSFWGQENYEQYF.

The rearrangement links TRBV28 to TRBJ2-3; the D gene is possibly TRBD2 (6 bases). Per germline, CDR1 MDHEN and CDR2 SYDVKM. The CDR3 has 16 residues. The V end lost 6 bases, the J end lost 6 bases, and 22 bases lay between the germline ends. CDR3 DNA sequence: TGTGCCAGCAGCCCGGACCTTGGAGGCGGGGCGGATACGCAGTATTTT. This sequence encodes CASSPDLGGGADTQYF.

This chain uses TRBV7-8 with TRBJ2-4; D not certain. The CDR3 length is 13 residues. CDR1 and CDR2 from the germline V gene are SGHVS and FQNEAQ. V lost 3 bases, J lost 0 bases, and 3 bases lay in between. In nucleotides, the CDR3 is TGTGCCAGCAGCTTTCTAGCCAAAAACATTCAGTACTTC. It translates to CASSFLAKNIQYF.

V is TRBV19 and J is TRBJ2-7; 10 nucleotides line up with TRBD1. The CDR3 extends over 14 amino acids. V shed 6 bases and J 2 bases; nucleotides not matched to a gene: 4. Germline CDR1 LNHDA, CDR2 SQIVND (reference sequence). CDR3 residues: CASRGQGSPYEQYF. In DNA, the CDR3 is TGTGCCAGTAGGGGACAGGGGTCGCCCTACGAGCAGTACTTC.

V and J are TRBV11-1 and TRBJ1-1; TRBD1 is a possible D gene (6 bases). The CDR3 runs to 12 residues. In germline, CDR1 is SGHAT, CDR2 FQDESV (reference sequence). Between the trimmed V and J ends, which lost 2 bases and 10 bases, there was a span of 11 bases. The CDR3 protein is CASSLQGSGAFF. The DNA for the CDR3 is TGTGCCAGCAGCTTACAGGGGTCGGGAGCTTTCTTT.